What follows are 18 T cell receptor beta chains derived from one specimen sequenced in a study of cytomegalovirus exposure and HLA in healthy donors. Amplification used 60 Vbeta primers and 13 Jbeta primers. The data were produced by immunoSEQ multiplex PCR, yet TCRdb's version contains in-frame clones alone and is incomplete. This table holds about 160,000 clones, approximately 77% found once. The specimen sequenced was PBMCs. These receptors came from a man younger than 45 in good health and CMV-seropositive.

This rearrangement joins TRBV6-1 to TRBJ1-5; no clear D gene. CDR1 and CDR2 from the germline V gene are MNHNS and SASEGT. The CDR3 loop spans 16 amino acids. With 2 bases removed from V and 2 bases from J, the gap between germline ends came to 13 bases. The CDR3 loop is CASSETEGRGNQPQHF. The CDR3 coding sequence is TGTGCCAGCAGTGAAACTGAGGGTCGGGGCAATCAGCCCCAGCATTTT.

J is TRBJ2-3 and V is TRBV28; 8 bases are shared with TRBD1. The CDR3 runs 17 residues. Germline V gene lookup returns CDR1 MDHEN and CDR2 SYDVKM. V lost 1 base and J lost 0; bases outside the gene matches: 6. The DNA for the CDR3 is TGTGCCAGCAGTTTATTTGGGACAGGTTTCAGCACAGATACGCAGTATTTT. It specifies CASSLFGTGFSTDTQYF.

The chain recombines TRBV5-6 with TRBJ1-5, with D hard to call. Germline V lookup: CDR1 SGHDT, CDR2 YYEEEE. CDR3 length: 14 amino acids. With 0 bases removed from V and 6 bases from J, the gap between germline ends came to 10 bases. The CDR3 sequence is CASSLAGHSQPQHF. As DNA, the CDR3 is TGTGCCAGCAGCTTGGCAGGTCACAGTCAGCCCCAGCATTTT.

The chain couples TRBV5-6 to TRBJ2-1; TRBD1 is a possible D gene (6 bases). The germline V gene has CDR1 SGHDT and CDR2 YYEEEE. Trimming pared 0 bases from V and 4 bases from J, leaving 11 bases between. CDR3 length equals 15 residues. In DNA form, the CDR3 reads TGTGCCAGCAGCTTGGGTGTAGGACAGTACAATGAGCAGTTCTTC. It translates to CASSLGVGQYNEQFF.

The chain has TRBV9 and TRBJ2-3; 8 bases map to TRBD2. CDR3 size: 16 residues. The junction had 4 bases not matched to a gene; V was cut back by 0 bases and J by 1 base. Germline CDR1 reads SGDLS; CDR2 reads YYNGEE. Written as DNA, the CDR3 is TGTGCCAGCAGCGTAGGAGGAGCGGGGGGCACAGATACGCAGTATTTT. Its protein is CASSVGGAGGTDTQYF.

The rearrangement joins TRBV18 to TRBJ2-7; 8 positions match TRBD2. Losses at the gene ends were 6 bases for V and 7 bases for J; bases not matched to a gene: 8. The CDR3 loop spans 13 amino acids. Per germline, CDR1 KGHSH and CDR2 LQKENI. The CDR3 DNA reads TGTGCCAGCTCCCCCCCAGCGGGGGTAGAGCAGTACTTC. This encodes CASSPPAGVEQYF.

The V and J genes are TRBV11-2 and TRBJ1-2; TRBD1 aligns across 9 bases. The CDR3 extends over 15 amino acids. After removal of 4 bases from V and 4 bases from J, the junction contained 7 bases not matched to a gene. Germline V gives CDR1 SGHAT, CDR2 FQNNGV. CDR3 amino acids: CASSSDGTGTYGYTF. CDR3 in DNA: TGTGCCAGCAGCTCTGATGGGACAGGGACCTATGGCTACACCTTC.

The chain links TRBV9 to TRBJ2-2, with D possibly matching TRBD1 (6 bases). Deletions cut 4 bases from V and 2 bases from J, with 15 bases between. Germline V gene lookup returns CDR1 SGDLS and CDR2 YYNGEE. The CDR3 has 16 residues. The CDR3 DNA follows: TGTGCCAGCAGCTCAAGGGGGAAACTTAACACCGGGGAGCTGTTTTTT. It is translated as CASSSRGKLNTGELFF.

The DNA of the CDR3 is TGTGCCAGCAAAGGACAGGGGAGGGATGGCTACACCTTC. It encodes CASKGQGRDGYTF. The chain has TRBV6-1 and TRBJ1-2; 9 nucleotides match TRBD1. Germline V gives CDR1 MNHNS, CDR2 SASEGT. Trimming removed 7 bases from V and 6 bases from J; junction bases left unmatched: 6. The CDR3 contains 13 residues.

This chain uses TRBV19 with TRBJ1-2, with D perhaps matching TRBD1 (5 bases). V lost 8 bases and J 6 bases, leaving 19 bases between the germline ends. The germline V gene encodes CDR1 LNHDA and CDR2 SQIVND (reference sequence). CDR3 length: 14 residues. CDR3 coding DNA: TGTGCCAGTTCCTCCGACAGAGTACCTCATGGCTACACCTTC. Residues: CASSSDRVPHGYTF.

V is TRBV5-1 and J is TRBJ2-3; D might be TRBD1 (6 bases). This CDR3 contains 15 residues. With 6 bases removed from V and 0 bases from J, the gap between germline ends came to 14 bases. CDR1 and CDR2 (germline): SGHRS, YFSETQ. The CDR3 protein is CASTTGTPSTDTQYF. CDR3 sequence (DNA): TGCGCCAGCACCACTGGGACACCCAGCACAGATACGCAGTATTTT.

This clone showed up just once. The CDR3 reads CAIRTGVVGTQYF. For the CDR3, the DNA is TGTGCCATCAGGACAGGGGTCGTGGGAACCCAGTACTTC. The chain carries TRBV10-3 and TRBJ2-5, with 8 positions matching TRBD1. V lost 6 bases to trimming and J lost 8 bases; unmatched junction nucleotides: 8. Germline V gene lookup returns CDR1 ENHRY and CDR2 SYGVKD. The CDR3 is made up of 13 amino acids.

This chain joins TRBV28 and TRBJ2-3; TRBD2 agrees at 10 bases. Trimming cost V 6 bases and J 1 base; bases outside gene matches: 4. This CDR3 contains 15 residues. The V gene's germline CDR1 is MDHEN and CDR2 SYDVKM. The CDR3 DNA reads as TGTGCCAGCAGCTCGCTAGCGGGAGGCACAGATACGCAGTATTTT. It is translated as CASSSLAGGTDTQYF.

The genes are TRBV5-6 and TRBJ2-7, with 10 nucleotides matching TRBD1. The CDR3 spans 14 residues. The V and J ends lost 4 bases and 7 bases, in that order; junction bases with no gene match: 8. CDR1 and CDR2 (germline): SGHDT, YYEEEE. Here the CDR3 DNA reads TGTGCCAGCAGCACCCTGACAGGGGGCCGGGAGCAGTACTTC. Amino acids: CASSTLTGGREQYF. The variable domain in full, completed from reference TRBV5-6 and TRBJ2-7, reads DAGVTQSPTHLIKTRGQQVTLRCSPKSGHDTVSWYQQALGQGPQFIFQYYEEEERQRGNFPDRFSGHQFPNYSSELNVNALLLGDSALYLCASSTLTGGREQYFGPGTRLTVT.

The J gene is TRBJ2-1, the V gene TRBV7-9; 11 bases match TRBD2. The CDR3 loop spans 14 amino acids. V was clipped by 6 bases and J by 5 bases; unmatched bases: 3. Germline V gene sequence: CDR1 SEHNR, CDR2 FQNEAQ (reference sequence). The CDR3 region has the DNA TGTGCCAGCAGGCCTAGCGGGGGGAACAATGAGCAGTTCTTC. It specifies CASRPSGGNNEQFF.

The genes are TRBV7-9 and TRBJ1-1; possible D gene TRBD1, 6 bases. The length of the CDR3 is 14 residues. Germline V gene sequence: CDR1 SEHNR, CDR2 FQNEAQ (reference sequence). Trimming took 4 bases from V and 1 from J, leaving 10 bases between them. The CDR3 DNA follows: TGTGCCAGCAGCTCCAGGGGCCAGAACACTGAAGCTTTCTTT. Protein sequence: CASSSRGQNTEAFF.

The gene calls are TRBV23-1 and TRBJ1-2; unclear D gene. TRBV23-1 is given ORF status, its function remaining uncertain. This CDR3 has 15 residues. Trimming pared 5 bases from V and 5 bases from J, leaving 18 bases between. The CDR3: CASSRSSNTKYGYTF. The DNA for the CDR3 is TGCGCCAGCAGTAGGAGCTCCAACACCAAGTATGGCTACACCTTC.

The chain couples TRBV4-3 to TRBJ2-1; D not certain. With 0 bases removed from V and 9 bases from J, the gap between germline ends came to 12 bases. Germline V gene lookup returns CDR1 LGHNA and CDR2 YSLEER. This CDR3 spans 14 amino acids. Here the CDR3 DNA reads TGCGCCAGCAGCCAAGAAGCGACCCGGCCTGAGCAGTTCTTC. Translation gives CASSQEATRPEQFF.